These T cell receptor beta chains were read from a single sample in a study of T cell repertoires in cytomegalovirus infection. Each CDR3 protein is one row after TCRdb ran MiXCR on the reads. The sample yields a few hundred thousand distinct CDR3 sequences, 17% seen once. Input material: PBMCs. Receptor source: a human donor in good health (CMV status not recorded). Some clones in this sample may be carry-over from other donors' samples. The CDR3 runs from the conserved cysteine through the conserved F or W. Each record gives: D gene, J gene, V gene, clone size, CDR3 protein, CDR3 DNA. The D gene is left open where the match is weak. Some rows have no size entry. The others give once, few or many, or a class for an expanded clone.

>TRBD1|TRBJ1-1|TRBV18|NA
CASSPGGQGARYHPFF
TGTGCCAGCTCACCGGGGGGACAGGGGGCCCGATACCACCCTTTCTTT
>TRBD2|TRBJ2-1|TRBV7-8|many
CASSLAGRGGYNEQFF
TGTGCCAGCAGCTTAGCGGGGAGGGGAGGCTACAATGAGCAGTTCTTC
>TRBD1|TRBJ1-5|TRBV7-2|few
CASIDRVGGQPQHF
TGTGCCAGCATAGACAGGGTCGGAGGCCAGCCCCAGCATTTT
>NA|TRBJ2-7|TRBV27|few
CASQGLSAEQYF
TGTGCCAGCCAAGGGTTATCGGCCGAGCAGTACTTC
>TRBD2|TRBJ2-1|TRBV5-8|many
CASSPLAGRYNEQFF
TGTGCCAGCAGCCCACTAGCGGGGCGATACAATGAGCAGTTCTTC
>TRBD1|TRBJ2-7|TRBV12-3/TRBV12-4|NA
CASSWRTGANEQYF
TGTGCCAGCAGTTGGCGGACAGGGGCCAACGAGCAGTACTTC
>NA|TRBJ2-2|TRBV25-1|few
CASSGWNTGELFF
TGTGCCAGCAGTGGCTGGAACACCGGGGAGCTGTTTTTT
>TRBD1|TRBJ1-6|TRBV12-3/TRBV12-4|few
CASSGQGALNSPLHF
TGTGCCAGCAGTGGACAGGGAGCGCTTAATTCACCCCTCCACTTT
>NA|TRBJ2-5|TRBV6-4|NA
CASSPFPGSKGETQYF
TGTGCCAGCAGTCCTTTCCCGGGTTCTAAGGGAGAGACCCAGTACTTC
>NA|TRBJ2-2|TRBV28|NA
CASNPGQALNTGELFF
TGTGCCAGCAACCCCGGACAAGCCCTGAACACCGGGGAGCTGTTTTTT
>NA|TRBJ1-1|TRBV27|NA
CASSDTGRGWNTEAFF
TGTGCCAGCAGTGACACGGGTAGGGGTTGGAACACTGAAGCTTTCTTT
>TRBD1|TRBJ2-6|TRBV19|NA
CASREQGGASGANVLTF
TGTGCCAGTAGGGAACAGGGGGGCGCCTCTGGGGCCAACGTCCTGACTTTC
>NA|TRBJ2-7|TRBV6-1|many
CASSQGVLYEQYF
TGTGCCAGCAGCCAGGGTGTACTCTACGAGCAGTACTTC
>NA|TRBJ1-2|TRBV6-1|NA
CASNPSGRTNYGYTF
TGTGCCAGCAATCCCTCAGGGCGTACTAACTATGGCTACACCTTC
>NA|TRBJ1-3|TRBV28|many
CASSPEDSWDTIYF
TGTGCCAGCAGTCCCGAGGACAGCTGGGACACCATATATTTT
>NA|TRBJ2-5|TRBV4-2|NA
CASSQGSGGARETQYF
TGTGCCAGCAGCCAAGGGAGTGGGGGGGCCAGAGAGACCCAGTACTTC
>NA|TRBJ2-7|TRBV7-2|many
CASSLGGFPGQYF
TGTGCCAGCAGCTTAGGTGGTTTCCCAGGGCAGTACTTC
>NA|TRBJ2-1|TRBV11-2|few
CASSLVRTTRPSGQFF
TGTGCCAGCAGCTTAGTCCGGACTACCAGACCATCTGGGCAGTTCTTC
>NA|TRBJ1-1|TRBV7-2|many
CASSLNFGRGEAFF
TGTGCCAGCAGCTTAAATTTTGGGCGCGGGGAAGCTTTCTTT
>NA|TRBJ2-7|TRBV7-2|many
CASSLTPQQSYEQYF
TGTGCCAGCAGCTTAACCCCGCAGCAGTCCTACGAGCAGTACTTC
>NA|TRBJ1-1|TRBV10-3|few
CAISALGGKNTEAFF
TGTGCCATCAGCGCCCTGGGGGGCAAGAACACTGAAGCTTTCTTT
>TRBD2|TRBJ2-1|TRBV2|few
CASRKRGGPYNEQFF
TGTGCCAGCAGGAAGCGGGGGGGACCCTACAATGAGCAGTTCTTC
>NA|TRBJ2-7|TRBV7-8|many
CASSLDGHPYEQYF
TGTGCCAGCAGCTTAGACGGACACCCCTACGAGCAGTACTTC
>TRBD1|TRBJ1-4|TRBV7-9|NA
CASSEGQSNEKLFF
TGTGCCAGCAGCGAGGGACAGAGTAATGAAAAACTGTTTTTT
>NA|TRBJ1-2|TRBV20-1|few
CSAANRDSSGYGYTF
TGCAGTGCTGCGAACCGGGACTCGAGCGGCTATGGCTACACCTTC
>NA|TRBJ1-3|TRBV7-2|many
CASSLVVSGNTIYF
TGTGCCAGCAGCTTAGTCGTCTCTGGAAACACCATATATTTT